This paragraph reports one T cell receptor (beta chain). Trimming shortened V by 2 bases and J by 2 bases, and 8 bases separated the two germline ends. This CDR3 has 14 amino acids. Germline V lookup: CDR1 SGHDT, CDR2 YYEEEE. Authors' data handling: Reference gene primers were amplified, and this amplification served to estimate nucleated cell counts. Data came from immunoSEQ multiplex PCR; TCRdb stores just in-frame clones and leaves some out. Clonal size and the V and J genes are those of that table, whereas D and trimming came from the DNA. The sample comprises about 410,000 clones, 75% to 90% of which are singletons, and more than 1.4% rests with the top ten. This specimen belongs to a study of blood T cell repertoires in COVID-19. Study in general: The origin of the acute and convalescent COVID-19 samples was the United States, Italy and Spain. T cells, B-cell-depleted T cells, or PBMCs provided the cDNA or gDNA that served as material.

Material for sequencing was peripheral blood. The chain couples TRBV5-6 to TRBJ1-3; no clear D gene. The TCR was taken from a woman in her 30s with active or convalescent COVID-19. CDR3 bases: TGTGCCAGCAGCTTCATCGAGGCTGGAAACACCATATATTTT. This translates into CASSFIEAGNTIYF.